The entry below gives a single T cell receptor (beta chain) sequence along with its context. Its recognized antigen is unknown. There are no base qualities to consult, and no much larger clone falls within one base. Reading the germline V gene gives CDR1 SGHDT and CDR2 YYEEEE. Including cysteine and phenylalanine, the CDR3 has 17 amino acids. The DNA shown is the 51-base CDR3, in frame from base 1. V and J are trimmed by 1 base and 5 bases, and the gene matches miss 8 bases of the junction. TCRbeta CDR3 regions were amplified from genomic DNA using the immunoSEQ Assay, a bias-controlled multiplex PCR. The study's processing was this. The number of nucleated cells in each sample was estimated from the amplification of reference gene primers within the assay. To quantify the absolute abundance of each unique TCRbeta CDR3 rearrangement, sequence reads were collapsed and filtered. Productive Simpson clonality was computed per sample as the square root of Simpson's diversity index over productive rearrangements. TCRdb's version of the immuneACCESS table is confined to in-frame rearrangements and falls short of the full clone set. An unresolved V gene accounts for under half of the shortfall where checked; the remainder is of unknown origin. V, J and clone size derive from that table, while D and trimming were established from the DNA sequence. The sample has 190,000 or so clones on record, 70% to 90% of them singletons. The ten largest clones represent 9.8% of the sample.

Whole blood was collected in K2EDTA tubes by collaborating institutions according to the institutions' own protocols. For TCRbeta analysis, collaborators shipped samples as frozen whole blood, isolated PBMCs, or DNA extracted from either of those sample types. This sample was included in a study of blood T cell repertoires in COVID-19 (dated by TCRdb to the early 2020s). With regard to the full study: The collaborator samples originated in the United States, Italy and Spain and spanned the acute and convalescent phases of COVID-19. The material from the prospective study consisted of cDNA or gDNA derived from T cells, B-cell-depleted T cells, or PBMCs. Deeply sampled blood TCRbeta repertoires from subjects exposed to, actively infected with, or recovered from COVID-19 were included in the dataset. The repertoires were released in a freely available public database intended as a resource for research on the immune response to SARS-CoV-2. Samples were obtained from the ongoing ImmuneRACE study (first 160 participants) and from about 1,300 subjects provided by 6 global collaborators. A de-identified subject ID, COVID-19 status, age in years and sex were almost always included in the sample metadata. Where available, HLA class I and class II types were taken from metadata supplied by the sample provider and were not determined by assay-based typing. Broad study findings and their caveats: How much clinical and demographic metadata was included differed by source and by participant, and the metadata was provided uncurated.

The sequenced sample was peripheral blood. The TCR was taken from a woman of 80 years or more with acute or convalescent COVID-19. This sequence uses TRBV5-6 and TRBJ2-2, with 10 middle bases fitting TRBD2. The DNA sequence is given as TGTGCCAGCAGCTTGTTATCTAGCGGGAGTAGGACCGGGGAGCTGTTTTTT. It codes for CASSLLSSGSRTGELFF.